This T cell receptor beta chain was sequenced in a study of T cells in localized non-small cell lung cancer. Study-level results: Patients showing higher blood T cell density tended to see longer overall survival. Without multi-region sequencing, intratumor heterogeneity could not be excluded. Of the top 100 tumor clones, median roughly 60 were in adjacent lung, about 26 among its top 100. Adjacent uninvolved lung had the highest clonality, suggesting focused antigen responses.

Trimming shortened V by 4 bases and J by 1 base, and 5 bases separated the two germline ends. Germline V gene data show CDR1 as KGHSH and CDR2 as LQKENI. There are 12 residues in the CDR3. As concerns this clone: Its specificity is unknown.

Measured with immunoSEQ multiplex PCR; TCRdb has only the in-frame clones, and not every one. Of roughly 30,000 clones in the sample, 88% were seen once. J is TRBJ2-7 and V is TRBV18; D is uncertain. The starting material was peripheral blood, obtained before any cancer treatment. This TCR came from a woman aged 35 to 75 with stage I lung adenocarcinoma. The CDR3 protein is CASSRNSYEQYF. The CDR3 DNA reads TGTGCCAGCTCACGAAATTCCTACGAGCAGTACTTC.